This T cell receptor beta chain emerged from a study of cytomegalovirus exposure and HLA in healthy donors (TCRdb year 2017). The study in broad terms: The roughly 650 repertoires of the first cohort and the 110 or so validation repertoires were produced on the same platform, according to a later analysis. The study was designed to test whether signatures of past pathogen exposure could be identified by cataloging public T cell receptors. Besides the first cohort of around 700 subjects, a separate validation cohort made up of 120 or so different subjects was used. High-throughput TCR immunosequencing, statistical association of individual TCRs with disease status, and machine learning were combined to predict cytomegalovirus infection status.

The germline V gene yields SGDLS for CDR1 and YYNGEE for CDR2. Including the terminal cysteine and phenylalanine, the CDR3 comprises 16 residues. Solely the CDR3 DNA is kept, with 48 bases framed from the first base. V trim: 5 bases; J trim: 5 bases; unmatched bases: 10. General conclusions and limits of the study: It was suggested by the authors that the approach could potentially be generalized to other disease states and immunological phenotypes. In vitro tests confirmed that three of the cytomegalovirus-associated TCR beta chains recognize cytomegalovirus antigens. A later analysis lacked HLA typing for the validation cohort, so it scored co-occurrence in that cohort across all 110 or so repertoires. While some public TCRs were present in many individuals, most TCR sequences turned up only very rarely across donors. Of the cluster scores, around 95% were above 0 in a later analysis, which found that TCRs clustered in the first cohort also tended to co-occur in the 110 or so validation repertoires. The classifier was reported to diagnose cytomegalovirus status with high specificity and sensitivity in both the original and validation cohorts. A total of 150 or so TCR beta chains were listed by the study as associated with cytomegalovirus.

Concerning this clone itself: Its specific antigen is unknown. No much larger clone exists at a distance of one base, and base qualities are not known.

Receptor libraries were prepared by the immunoSEQ multiplex PCR assay. As for the authors' bioinformatics: A statistical classification framework was developed to diagnose cytomegalovirus status using the catalog of TCR beta chain sequences. TCRdb limited this immuneACCESS table to in-frame rearrangements with V and J called. A share of clones is missing; checked studies link under half to unresolved V genes, and the rest is unexplained. V, J and clone size are taken as reported in that table, and D and trimming were inferred from the DNA itself. The sample includes hundreds of thousands of clones, with about nine tenths observed a single time. The ten largest clonotypes hold around 0.8% of the sample. The donors belonged to the validation cohort of around 120 subjects, which was separate from the approximately 700-subject first cohort.

The chain is made from TRBV9 and TRBJ2-2, and TRBD2 aligns with 9 junction nucleotides. Sequencing was carried out using PBMCs. This clonotype originated in a woman under 30 in good health and CMV-seronegative. The CDR3 reads as follows: CASRVSGGPGTGELFF. The DNA reads TGTGCCAGCAGGGTTAGCGGGGGCCCCGGGACCGGGGAGCTGTTTTTT.